The 22 T cell receptor beta chains given below trace back to one sample, sequenced in a study of post-analysis software for immune sequencing data. TCR beta libraries were prepared from cDNA with unique molecular identifiers. TCRdb re-derived calls from the PCR reads in MiXCR, one entry per CDR3 protein. Here the sample spans over 150,000 distinct CDR3 sequences, under 40% being singletons. Sequenced material: blood, taken after autologous hematopoietic stem cell transplantation. The source is a girl under 18 with multiple sclerosis.

This clonotype showed up just a few times. The rearrangement uses TRBV12-3 or TRBV12-4 and TRBJ1-2; D is perhaps TRBD1 (5 bases). This CDR3 region has 13 residues. V shed 3 bases and J shed 5 bases, with 10 bases lying between them. In DNA, the CDR3 is TGTGCCAGCAGTTTCTCCAGGGCGTATGGCTACACCTTC. Its protein product is CASSFSRAYGYTF.

The V and J genes are TRBV9 and TRBJ2-6, with unresolved D. Germline V gene data show CDR1 as SGDLS and CDR2 as YYNGEE. The CDR3 sequence is 17 residues long. Trimming shortened V by 1 base and J by 0 bases, and 11 bases separated the two germline ends. The DNA for the CDR3 is TGTGCCAGCAGCGTAAGACCCACGCTCTCTGGGGCCAACGTCCTGACTTTC. This encodes CASSVRPTLSGANVLTF. The whole variable domain, remainder taken from reference TRBV9 and TRBJ2-6, is DSGVTQTPKHLITATGQRVTLRCSPRSGDLSVYWYQQSLDQGLQFLIQYYNGEERAKGNILERFSAQQFPDLHSELNLSSLELGDSALYFCASSVRPTLSGANVLTFGAGSRLTVL.

The chain uses TRBV30 and TRBJ1-1, with D possibly matching TRBD1 (5 bases). Germline assignment: CDR1 GTSNPN and CDR2 SVGIG (reference sequence). The ends were cut back, 1 base at V and 1 base at J, with 10 bases in the middle. CDR3 length equals 14 residues. CDR3 residues: CAWSGPGGNTEAFF. The CDR3 DNA follows: TGTGCCTGGAGTGGACCTGGGGGGAACACTGAAGCTTTCTTT.

This chain links TRBV6-2 or TRBV6-3 with TRBJ2-7, with D perhaps being TRBD1 or TRBD2 (5 bases each). The CDR3 has 14 residues. Germline V CDR1 and CDR2: MNHEY, SVGEGT. The V end lost 0 bases, the J end lost 7 bases, and 13 bases lay between the germline ends. In DNA form, the CDR3 reads TGTGCCAGCAGTTACTCAAGAGGGACGGAGGAGCAGTACTTC. This gives the protein CASSYSRGTEEQYF.

The V and J genes are TRBV12-3 or TRBV12-4 and TRBJ2-1, with 8 bases aligning to TRBD2. V dropped 8 bases and J dropped 8; count of bases not matched to a gene: 14. CDR3 size: 15 residues. Here the CDR3 DNA reads TGTGCCAGCTCCCTAAGGGCCCGGGGGGGTGATGAGCAGTTCTTC. This sequence encodes CASSLRARGGDEQFF.

The gene calls are TRBV20-1 and TRBJ2-7; 7 bases are shared with TRBD1. The CDR3 spans 15 residues. Trimming took 0 bases from V and 0 from J; bases not matched to a gene: 5. Germline CDR1 reads DFQATT; CDR2 reads SNEGSKA (reference sequence). CDR3 DNA: TGCAGTGCTAGAGATCTGACAGGGACCTCCTACGAGCAGTACTTC. Amino acids: CSARDLTGTSYEQYF.

There are a few counts of this clonotype. The V gene is TRBV3-1, the J gene TRBJ1-1; D might be TRBD1 (5 bases). Germline-derived CDR1 and CDR2 are LGHDT and YNNKEL (reference sequence). V lost 5 bases to trimming and J lost 1 base, with 11 bases between them. The CDR3 runs to 14 residues. This chain's CDR3 is CASSRGWGNTEAFF. The CDR3 DNA is TGTGCCAGCAGCAGGGGTTGGGGGAACACTGAAGCTTTCTTT. Variable domain in full (rest from reference TRBV3-1 and TRBJ1-1): DTAVSQTPKYLVTQMGNDKSIKCEQNLGHDTMYWYKQDSKKFLKIMFSYNNKELIINETVPNRFSPKSPDKAHLNLHINSLELGDSAVYFCASSRGWGNTEAFFGQGTRLTVV.

The chain carries TRBV9 and TRBJ2-5; D not resolved. Germline CDR1 reads SGDLS; CDR2 reads YYNGEE. V was trimmed by 4 bases and J by 3 bases, leaving 13 bases between them. The CDR3 loop spans 14 amino acids. The CDR3: CASSPDPAKETQYF. The CDR3 region has the DNA TGTGCCAGCAGCCCAGACCCGGCCAAAGAGACCCAGTACTTC.

This clonotype was found a few times. The CDR3 coding sequence is TGCGCCAGCAGCCTCATTGACGGGTCCTACGAGCAGTACTTC. Translated: CASSLIDGSYEQYF. This rearrangement joins TRBV4-3 to TRBJ2-7; no reliable D call. V lost 4 bases and J lost 1, with 11 bases in between. The V gene's germline CDR1 is LGHNA and CDR2 YSLEER. This CDR3 spans 14 amino acids.

This clonotype was observed a few times. The chain combines TRBV20-1 with TRBJ2-4; 9 nucleotides match TRBD1. V lost 3 bases, J lost 6 bases, and 12 bases stayed unmatched. Germline CDR1 and CDR2: DFQATT and SNEGSKA (reference sequence). CDR3 length equals 16 residues. In nucleotides, the CDR3 is TGCAGTGCTAGTAGGGACAGGGTAAACCGGGGAAACATTCAGTACTTC. Amino acid sequence: CSASRDRVNRGNIQYF.

V and J are TRBV7-2 and TRBJ2-7; 8 bases match TRBD2. Germline loops: CDR1 SGHTA, CDR2 FQGNSA. J gave up 0 bases and V 5 bases, and 9 bases lay outside the gene matches. The CDR3 runs 16 residues. The CDR3 protein is CASSLTGTRPSYEQYF. The CDR3 DNA reads TGTGCCAGCAGCCTAACCGGGACTAGACCCTCCTACGAGCAGTACTTC. Together with reference TRBV7-2 and TRBJ2-7, the CDR3 gives the full variable domain: GAGVSQSPSNKVTEKGKDVELRCDPISGHTALYWYRQSLGQGLEFLIYFQGNSAPDKSGLPSDRFSAERTGGSVSTLTIQRTQQEDSAVYLCASSLTGTRPSYEQYFGPGTRLTVT.

This clonotype turned up a few times. This chain connects TRBV20-1 to TRBJ2-1, with 11 positions matching TRBD2. This CDR3 is built from 14 residues. The germline CDR1 and CDR2 sequences are DFQATT and SNEGSKA (reference sequence). CDR3 sequence (DNA): TGCAGCCCTAACCCGGGACTAGCGGTTCGAGAGCAGTTCTTC. This sequence encodes CSPNPGLAVREQFF.

This clonotype has only a few counts. The genes are TRBV7-2 and TRBJ2-1; possible D gene TRBD2, 5 bases. Trimming took 2 bases from V and 5 from J, leaving 13 bases between them. The CDR3 contains 15 residues. CDR1 is SGHTA and CDR2 is FQGNSA in the germline V gene. The CDR3 reads CASSLKKAGNNEQFF. Written as DNA, the CDR3 is TGTGCCAGCAGCTTAAAAAAGGCCGGGAACAATGAGCAGTTCTTC.

This chain uses TRBV5-1 with TRBJ2-1, with a possible D match to TRBD1 (6 bases). The V end was cut by 4 bases, the J end by 2 bases, with 13 bases between. The CDR3 consists of 15 residues. Germline loops: CDR1 SGHRS, CDR2 YFSETQ. CDR3 DNA sequence: TGCGCCAGCAGCCGAAGACAGGCCGCCTACAATGAGCAGTTCTTC. Amino acid sequence: CASSRRQAAYNEQFF.

The J gene is TRBJ2-3, the V gene TRBV7-9; D ambiguous. The V gene lost 8 bases and the J gene lost 3 bases, with 15 bases spanning the gap. Germline CDR1 reads SEHNR; CDR2 reads FQNEAQ (reference sequence). The CDR3 is 14 amino acids. The CDR3: CASESLVGTDTQYF. CDR3 sequence (DNA): TGTGCCAGCGAGTCGCTAGTCGGGACAGATACGCAGTATTTT.

The genes are TRBV6-6 and TRBJ2-3; D ambiguous. Per the germline V gene, CDR1 is MNHNY and CDR2 is SVGAGI (reference sequence). The CDR3 covers 15 residues. The ends were cut back, 0 bases at V and 2 bases at J, with 9 bases in the middle. The DNA of the CDR3 is TGTGCCAGCAGTTACTCCGGCCGATACACAGATACGCAGTATTTT. Amino acid sequence: CASSYSGRYTDTQYF.

The chain joins TRBV28 to TRBJ2-3; D gene ambiguous. Trimming removed 7 bases at V and 6 bases at J, with 14 bases between. This CDR3 has 13 amino acids. The germline V gene encodes CDR1 MDHEN and CDR2 SYDVKM. The CDR3 DNA follows: TGTGCCAGCAACGAAGCCGTCAGGGATACGCAGTATTTT. This codes for CASNEAVRDTQYF.

This clonotype was detected many times. This sequence joins TRBV4-2 and TRBJ2-7; TRBD1 might be the D (6 bases). This CDR3 is 16 amino acids long. The V gene's germline CDR1 is LGHNA and CDR2 YNFKEQ. Between the trimmed V and J ends, which lost 0 bases and 0 bases, there was a span of 12 bases. CDR3 sequence (DNA): TGTGCCAGCAGCCAAGATTGGGACACACACTCCTACGAGCAGTACTTC. Protein product: CASSQDWDTHSYEQYF.

This clonotype was found a few times. The chain has TRBV19 and TRBJ2-1; D might be TRBD2 (5 bases). Trimming left V 5 bases short and J 0 bases short, with 11 bases between. CDR1 LNHDA and CDR2 SQIVND come from the germline V gene (reference sequence). The CDR3 covers 15 residues. CDR3 DNA: TGTGCCAGTAGTCTTCCGGGGAGCTCCTACAATGAGCAGTTCTTC. It encodes CASSLPGSSYNEQFF.

This chain links TRBV20-1 with TRBJ2-5, with 11 positions matching TRBD1. The end of the DNA aligns better with TRBJ2-7, so the J call may be wrong. CDR3 length: 13 amino acids. CDR1 and CDR2 from the germline V gene are DFQATT and SNEGSKA (reference sequence). This CDR3 is CSASRGQGGEQYF. The DNA of the CDR3 is TGCAGTGCTAGCAGGGGACAGGGGGGCGAGCAGTACTTC.

The table lists this clonotype with a count of one. V is TRBV7-2 and J is TRBJ2-4, with 9 bases lining up with TRBD2. The better agreement between TRBJ2-7 and the DNA end casts doubt on the J call. Germline loops: CDR1 SGHTA, CDR2 FQGNSA. The CDR3 covers 14 residues. The CDR3 sequence is CASNSGGGAYEQYF. The CDR3 nucleotides read TGTGCCAGCAATAGCGGCGGGGGGGCCTACGAGCAGTACTTC.

For this clonotype: This could be a read error, since a much larger clone is one nucleotide away. The CDR3 coding sequence is TGCAGTGCTAGTCAGAGGAACACTGAAGCTTTCTTT. The encoded protein is CSASQRNTEAFF. The genes are TRBV20-1 and TRBJ1-1; D not certain. This CDR3 spans 12 amino acids. V lost 3 bases, J lost 1 base, and 6 bases lay in between. Germline CDR1 and CDR2: DFQATT and SNEGSKA (reference sequence).